The T cell receptor (beta chain) described here comes from a study of radiation and T cells in renal cell carcinoma. General study results and limits: Pretreatment tumor biopsies were lacking, so baseline clonotypes are unknown.

The time point: blood 4 weeks post-SBRT, at nephrectomy. Treatment indicated: 15 Gy SBRT to primary tumor, nephrectomy 4 weeks later. Regarding this clone: No antigen is known for it.

The protocol was immunoSEQ multiplex PCR, while the TCRdb copy is restricted to in-frame clones and leaves out a portion. The data hold some 64,000 clones, with about three quarters observed a single time. Source: blood, taken from a patient whose treatment included radiotherapy and nephrectomy. This clonotype was sampled from a man aged 55 to 69 with renal cell carcinoma.

In DNA, the CDR3 is TGTGCCAGCGCGACAGGGGGGGACTCTGGAAACACCATATATTTT. It is translated as CASATGGDSGNTIYF. The V and J genes are TRBV19 and TRBJ1-3; the match to TRBD1 covers 9 bases. Germline CDR1 and CDR2: LNHDA and SQIVND (reference sequence). The J segment lost 0 bases and the V segment lost 9 bases, leaving 6 bases of the junction unmatched. This CDR3 is built from 15 residues.